This TCR beta chain was documented in a study of shared clonotypes between healthy human individuals. At the level of the study: Ranging from 18 to 49 in age, donors were two women and a few men.

Sequencing used immunoSEQ multiplex PCR; TCRdb keeps in-frame clones, though not all of them. The repertoire includes over 950,000 clones, approximately 77% of them detected once, and 0.89% sits in the top ten. A CD45RA+ naive subset and a CD45RA-negative memory subset were split from CD4+ cells. The sequenced sample consisted of memory CD4+ T cells from PBMCs. Subset denoted: CD45RA-negative fraction. The TCR comes from a man between 18 and 35 years old in good health. Some clones in this sample may be carry-over from other donors' samples.

The CDR3 loop reads CASETTGISVRGYTF. CDR3 bases: TGTGCCAGCGAGACCACAGGGATCAGCGTGAGGGGCTACACCTTC. The rearrangement joins TRBV19 to TRBJ1-2; TRBD1 might be the D (6 bases). Per germline, CDR1 LNHDA and CDR2 SQIVND (reference sequence). The CDR3 covers 15 residues. V lost 9 bases and J 8 bases, leaving 25 bases between the germline ends.